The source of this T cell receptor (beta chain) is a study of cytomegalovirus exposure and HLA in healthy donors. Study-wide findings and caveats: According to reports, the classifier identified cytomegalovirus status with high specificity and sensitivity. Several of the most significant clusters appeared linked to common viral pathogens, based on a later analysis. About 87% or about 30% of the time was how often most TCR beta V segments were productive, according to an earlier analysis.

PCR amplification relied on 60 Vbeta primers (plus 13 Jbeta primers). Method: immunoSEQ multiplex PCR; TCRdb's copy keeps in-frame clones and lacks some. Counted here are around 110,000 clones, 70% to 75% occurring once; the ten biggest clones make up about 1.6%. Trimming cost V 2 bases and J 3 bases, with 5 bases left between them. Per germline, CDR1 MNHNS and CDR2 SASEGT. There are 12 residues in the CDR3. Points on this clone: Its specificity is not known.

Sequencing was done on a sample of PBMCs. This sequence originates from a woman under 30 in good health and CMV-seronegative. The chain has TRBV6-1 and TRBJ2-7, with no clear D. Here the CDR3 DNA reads TGTGCCAGCAGTGAATTCCGCTACGAGCAGTACTTC. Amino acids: CASSEFRYEQYF.